The 22 T cell receptor beta chains presented below share a single source sample, sequenced in a study of shared clonotypes between healthy human individuals. The method was immunoSEQ multiplex PCR; TCRdb's version includes in-frame clones alone and lacks a portion of them. This sample has approximately 1,000,000 clones, with 78% found just once. The source material was memory CD4+ T cells from PBMCs. The subset here: CD45RA-negative fraction. The receptors stem from a man aged 18-30 years in good health. Some clones in this sample may be carry-over from other donors' samples.

This rearrangement joins TRBV28 to TRBJ2-2, with TRBD2 as a possible D gene (7 bases). The ends were cut back, 10 bases at V and 2 bases at J, with 11 bases in the middle. Germline assignment: CDR1 MDHEN and CDR2 SYDVKM. This CDR3 has 13 amino acids. For the CDR3, the DNA is TGTGCCACGGGGGGCTCTAACACCGGGGAGCTGTTTTTT. Encoded protein: CATGGSNTGELFF.

The chain combines TRBV5-1 with TRBJ1-1; D is possibly TRBD1 (6 bases). Trimming pared 4 bases from V and 5 bases from J, leaving 18 bases between. Germline V lookup: CDR1 SGHRS, CDR2 YFSETQ. This CDR3 contains 15 residues. CDR3 protein: CASSPGGGSRTEAFF. The CDR3 DNA is TGCGCCAGCAGCCCTGGTGGGGGCTCCAGGACTGAAGCTTTCTTT.

The chain joins TRBV5-1 to TRBJ1-3; D unresolved. Trimming shortened V by 0 bases and J by 4 bases, and 11 bases separated the two germline ends. The CDR3 has 15 residues. Germline V gene data show CDR1 as SGHRS and CDR2 as YFSETQ. The CDR3 spells CASSLDLSAGNTIYF. The DNA of the CDR3 is TGCGCCAGCAGCTTGGACTTGTCAGCAGGAAACACCATATATTTT.

The sample holds one count of this clone. The V and J genes are TRBV7-2 and TRBJ2-1; D is perhaps TRBD2 (5 bases). V lost 1 base and J lost 10, with 11 bases in between. Germline CDR1 reads SGHTA; CDR2 reads FQGNSA. The CDR3 runs to 13 residues. In DNA, the CDR3 is TGTGCCAGCAGCTTAGATCGGGGAGACGAGCAGTTCTTC. Protein product: CASSLDRGDEQFF.

This chain connects TRBV5-4 to TRBJ2-3; 7 bases match TRBD2. With 2 bases clipped from V and 4 bases from J, the junction kept 4 bases outside the gene matches. CDR3 length equals 14 residues. Germline loops: CDR1 SGHNT, CDR2 YYREEE (reference sequence). The CDR3 here is CASSLSRGSDTQYF. Here the CDR3 DNA reads TGTGCCAGCAGCTTATCGCGGGGGTCAGATACGCAGTATTTT.

The table lists this clone with a count of one. The chain is built from TRBV5-1 and TRBJ2-3, with D hard to call. Germline V gene data show CDR1 as SGHRS and CDR2 as YFSETQ. V was pared by 0 bases and J by 0 bases, with 8 bases between. The CDR3 has 15 amino acids. The CDR3 protein is CASSLAWRSTDTQYF. CDR3 coding DNA: TGCGCCAGCAGCTTGGCCTGGCGGAGCACAGATACGCAGTATTTT.

The rearrangement joins TRBV19 to TRBJ1-6; TRBD1 aligns across 11 bases. V gave up 5 bases and J gave up 10 bases; unmatched junction bases: 7. CDR1 and CDR2 (germline): LNHDA, SQIVND (reference sequence). The CDR3 sequence is 15 residues long. CDR3 amino acids: CASSLFGTGGSPLHF. The CDR3 region has the DNA TGTGCCAGTAGTCTTTTTGGGACAGGGGGGTCACCCCTCCACTTT.

This clone has just a few counts. CDR3: CASSLGGGRETDTQYF. The DNA of the CDR3 is TGTGCCAGCAGCTTAGGGGGCGGGAGGGAAACAGATACGCAGTATTTT. This chain joins TRBV7-8 and TRBJ2-3; 9 nucleotides match TRBD2. Trimming took 1 base from V and 3 from J; bases not matched to a gene: 5. Germline values: CDR1 SGHVS, CDR2 FQNEAQ. The CDR3 sequence is 16 residues long.

The V and J genes are TRBV5-1 and TRBJ2-5, with a possible D match to TRBD2 (6 bases). The J call may be incorrect, as the DNA end agrees better with TRBJ2-7. Germline loops: CDR1 SGHRS, CDR2 YFSETQ. This CDR3 is built from 16 residues. CDR3 DNA: TGCGCCAGCAGCTTGGCCGCGTTGGGGGGTTCTTACGAGCAGTACTTC. It encodes CASSLAALGGSYEQYF.

In regard to this clone: Other DNA sequences within the sample encode an identical CDR3. The gene calls are TRBV11-3 and TRBJ2-1; weak D call: TRBD1 (5 bases). The V and J ends lost 4 bases and 4 bases respectively, with 8 bases between them. The CDR3 is 13 residues long. CDR1 SGHNT and CDR2 YENEEA come from the germline V gene. Here the CDR3 reads CASSSDSYNEQFF. Written as DNA, the CDR3 is TGTGCCAGCAGCTCTGACAGTTACAATGAGCAGTTCTTC.

This clone was seen more than once but under ten times. V gene TRBV2 combines with J gene TRBJ2-1; D gene ambiguous. The CDR3 is made up of 13 amino acids. The germline CDR1 and CDR2 sequences are SNHLY and FYNNEI. Trimming took 6 bases from V and 6 from J, leaving 12 bases between them. The CDR3 DNA follows: TGTGCCAGCAGCGGAGAGAGCTTCAATGAGCAGTTCTTC. This translates into CASSGESFNEQFF. Based on the CDR3 plus reference TRBV2 and TRBJ2-1, the full variable domain is EPEVTQTPSHQVTQMGQEVILRCVPISNHLYFYWYRQILGQKVEFLVSFYNNEISEKSEIFDDQFSVERPDGSNFTLKIRSTKLEDSAMYFCASSGESFNEQFFGPGTRLTVL.

This chain uses TRBV7-2 with TRBJ2-5, with D hard to call. V shed 2 bases and J shed 5 bases, with 6 bases lying between them. The CDR3 runs 12 residues. Germline V gene sequence: CDR1 SGHTA, CDR2 FQGNSA. The CDR3 DNA reads TGTGCCAGCAGCTTATCTAGGGAGACCCAGTACTTC. Translated, it gives CASSLSRETQYF.

V is TRBV4-1 and J is TRBJ2-7, with TRBD1 as a possible D gene (6 bases). The CDR3 consists of 14 residues. Germline assignment: CDR1 MGHRA and CDR2 YSYEKL. V was shortened by 4 bases and J by 3 bases, with 13 bases between the two germline ends. CDR3 sequence: CASSPMTGYYEQYF. CDR3 nucleotide sequence: TGCGCCAGCAGCCCGATGACAGGATACTACGAGCAGTACTTC.

The genes are TRBV5-4 and TRBJ1-1; D is unresolved. This CDR3 is built from 13 residues. CDR1 and CDR2 (germline): SGHNT, YYREEE (reference sequence). V lost 4 bases, J lost 2 bases, and 9 bases lay in between. Written as DNA, the CDR3 is TGTGCCAGCAGCCCTAGAACTAACACTGAAGCTTTCTTT. This sequence encodes CASSPRTNTEAFF.

The V and J genes are TRBV27 and TRBJ2-5; 9 positions match TRBD2. CDR1 and CDR2 from the germline V gene are MNHEY and SMNVEV (reference sequence). The CDR3 contains 16 residues. The V and J ends lost 3 bases and 8 bases, in that order; junction bases with no gene match: 13. The CDR3 DNA reads as TGTGCCAGCAGTTTCGGTGGTGCGGGGCGGGGGGGAACCCAGTACTTC. Translated: CASSFGGAGRGGTQYF.

The count of this clone is one. The chain uses TRBV21-1 and TRBJ2-7; the table gives TRBD1 as D, unverified against the DNA. TRBV21-1 is a pseudogene. CDR3 length equals 16 residues. The DNA of the CDR3 is TGTGCCAGCAGCCCCCGCTCGGTGGGACAGGGTTACGAGCAGTACTTC. Translated, it gives CASSPRSVGQGYEQYF.

A single count supports this clone. The V call is TRBV5-4, the J call TRBJ2-6, with a tentative D call TRBD2 (5 bases). This CDR3 has 14 amino acids. Between the trimmed V and J ends, which lost 5 bases and 0 bases, there was a span of 6 bases. Germline CDR1 is SGHNT and CDR2 is YYREEE (reference sequence). For the CDR3, the DNA is TGTGCCAGCAGAGGGAGCTCTGGGGCCAACGTCCTGACTTTC. Protein product: CASRGSSGANVLTF.

The chain uses TRBV5-6 and TRBJ2-1, with TRBD1 matching 7 bases. The CDR3 is made up of 16 amino acids. Trimming at V came to 4 bases and at J to 0 bases, leaving 7 bases not matched to a gene. Germline values: CDR1 SGHDT, CDR2 YYEEEE. In DNA, the CDR3 is TGTGCCAGCAGCGAGGGACAGCGCCTCTCCTACAATGAGCAGTTCTTC. It codes for CASSEGQRLSYNEQFF.

Concerning this clone: The limits of the CDR3 on the DNA are not certain, so only TCRdb's listed CDR3 is given. The rearrangement uses TRBV19 and TRBJ2-4; the table names TRBD2, a call not compared with the DNA. Germline V gene data show CDR1 as LNHDA and CDR2 as SQIVND (reference sequence). Termini included, the CDR3 measures 11 amino acids. CDR3 loop: CASTSGNIQYF.

This clone appeared a single time. The chain couples TRBV10-3 to TRBJ2-7, with D possibly TRBD2 on 5 matching bases. Looked up from germline, CDR1 is ENHRY and CDR2 is SYGVKD. Trimming left V 0 bases short and J 2 bases short, with 23 bases between. There are 19 residues in the CDR3. This chain's CDR3 is CAISESTGYSSLGAYEQYF. The CDR3 DNA follows: TGTGCCATCAGTGAGTCGACGGGATATTCTTCCCTCGGAGCCTACGAGCAGTACTTC.

This chain links TRBV29-1 with TRBJ2-1; the match to TRBD2 covers 10 bases. Germline V gene sequence: CDR1 SQVTM, CDR2 ANQGSEA. The CDR3 covers 13 residues. With 0 bases clipped from V and 7 bases from J, the junction kept 0 bases outside the gene matches. The chain's CDR3 is CSVEETSGNEQFF. CDR3 nucleotides: TGCAGCGTTGAAGAGACTAGCGGGAATGAGCAGTTCTTC.

This chain connects TRBV5-1 to TRBJ1-1; D is unclear. Trimming cost V 1 base and J 1 base, with 8 bases left between them. There are 14 residues in the CDR3. Germline V gene sequence: CDR1 SGHRS, CDR2 YFSETQ. The CDR3 DNA reads as TGCGCCAGCAGCTTGCGTGTGGGGAACACTGAAGCTTTCTTT. Translated, it gives CASSLRVGNTEAFF.